The rows below give T cell receptor beta chains drawn from one sample of a study of blood T cell repertoires in COVID-19. Measured with immunoSEQ multiplex PCR; TCRdb has only the in-frame clones, and not every one. This table holds around 170,000 clones, almost 85% found once. Sequenced: peripheral blood. The receptors come from a man aged 18 to 30 with active or convalescent COVID-19. The CDR3 runs from the conserved cysteine through the conserved F or W. D genes are given only for firm matches. Only part of the rows carry a size: once, few, many, or a class if the clone is expanded.

J gene | clone size | V gene | D gene | CDR3 DNA | CDR3 protein
TRBJ1-3 | - | TRBV7-2 | - | TGTGCCAGCAGCTTAGGCGGGGGATCGACTGGAAACACCATATATTTT | CASSLGGGSTGNTIYF
TRBJ1-4 | - | TRBV7-2 | - | TGTGCCAGCAGATCCTCCAATGAAAAACTGTTTTTT | CASRSSNEKLFF
TRBJ2-6 | - | TRBV3-1/TRBV3-2 | TRBD1 | TGTGCCAGCAGCCATTTCGGACAGGGGGCGTCATGGGCCAACGTCCTGACTTTC | CASSHFGQGASWANVLTF
TRBJ1-2 | few | TRBV28 | - | TGTGCCAGCAGTCCCACCCCGGGGGCGGGGGAATATGGCTACACCTTC | CASSPTPGAGEYGYTF
TRBJ2-3 | - | TRBV2 | TRBD2 | TGTGCCAGCGACCCTAGCGGGGGGGGTGATACGCAGTATTTT | CASDPSGGGDTQYF
TRBJ1-4 | - | TRBV6-5 | TRBD1 | TGTGCCAGCAGTTGGGGACAGAGTAATGAAAAACTGTTTTTT | CASSWGQSNEKLFF
TRBJ1-6 | - | TRBV25-1 | TRBD1 | TGTGCCAGCATGGGACAGAGCTCCTATAATTCACCCCTCCACTTT | CASMGQSSYNSPLHF
TRBJ2-7 | once | TRBV5-6 | - | TGTGCCAGCAGCCCGGGTGGCCCCTACGAGCAGTACTTC | CASSPGGPYEQYF
TRBJ1-3 | - | TRBV3-1/TRBV3-2 | - | TGTGCCAGCAGCCAGTACTTTGACTCTGGAAACACCATATATTTT | CASSQYFDSGNTIYF
TRBJ1-1 | medium-sized | TRBV7-2 | - | TGTGCCAGCAGCTTACTACTAAAGGGGGGGACTGAAGCTTTCTTT | CASSLLLKGGTEAFF
TRBJ2-7 | - | TRBV28 | TRBD2 | TGTGCCAGCAGTTCAGGACTAGCGGGAGCCGAGCAGTACTTC | CASSSGLAGAEQYF
TRBJ2-4 | - | TRBV3-1/TRBV3-2 | TRBD2 | TGTGCCAGCAGCCAAGAATTGGGGGGGTTTCGGGCCAAAAACATTCAGTACTTC | CASSQELGGFRAKNIQYF
TRBJ2-1 | - | TRBV25-1 | TRBD1 | TGTGCCAGCAGCGTTGCAGGGACAGGGGGCAATGAGCAGTTCTTC | CASSVAGTGGNEQFF
TRBJ1-5 | - | TRBV6-6 | TRBD1 | TGTGCCAGCAGTCGGGACAGATCTTATCAGCCCCAGCATTTT | CASSRDRSYQPQHF
TRBJ2-1 | - | TRBV15 | TRBD2 | TGTGCCACCAGCAGAGTAACGGGAGGGCCTAGATATGAGCAGTTCTTC | CATSRVTGGPRYEQFF
TRBJ2-3 | once | TRBV10-3 | TRBD2 | TGTGCCATCAGTGGGAGCGGGAGGGCCACAGATACGCAGTATTTT | CAISGSGRATDTQYF
TRBJ1-2 | - | TRBV25-1 | TRBD1 | TGTGCCAGCAGTTTTGGGACAGGACGATTTCGGGACTATGGCTACACCTTC | CASSFGTGRFRDYGYTF
TRBJ1-2 | - | TRBV7-2 | - | TGTGCCAGCAGTCCCTCCCCAGGAATCTATGGCTACACCTTC | CASSPSPGIYGYTF
TRBJ1-5 | - | TRBV7-8 | - | TGTGCCAGCAGCTTACAACAGCAGAGCAATCAGCCCCAGCATTTT | CASSLQQQSNQPQHF
TRBJ1-4 | - | TRBV6-5 | - | TGTGCCAGCAGTCACGCACATAATGAAAAACTGTTTTTT | CASSHAHNEKLFF
TRBJ1-5 | - | TRBV5-1 | TRBD1 | TGCGCCAGCAGCCCCCAACCGACAGGGAGCGGTCAGCCCCAGCATTTT | CASSPQPTGSGQPQHF
TRBJ1-2 | - | TRBV12-5 | TRBD1 | TGTGCTAGTGGTCCGGACAGGGGTTGGGGCTACACCTTC | CASGPDRGWGYTF
TRBJ2-1 | - | TRBV5-1 | - | TGCGCCAGCAGCTTGGGACTAGTAAACTACAATGAGCAGTTCTTC | CASSLGLVNYNEQFF
TRBJ2-7 | few | TRBV19 | - | TGTGCCAGTAGTATTTCGGACAGTAACGAGCAGTACTTC | CASSISDSNEQYF
TRBJ2-2 | - | TRBV5-5 | - | TGTGCCAGCAGCTTGAGTTCTCAGGGGTGGACCACCGGGGAGCTGTTTTTT | CASSLSSQGWTTGELFF
TRBJ1-3 | - | TRBV4-1 | - | TGCGCCAGCAGCCAAGATCGGGTACACTCTGGAAACACCATATATTTT | CASSQDRVHSGNTIYF
TRBJ1-1 | - | TRBV5-1 | - | TGCGCCAGCAGCTTGGACATCAGGAACACTGAAGCTTTCTTT | CASSLDIRNTEAFF
TRBJ1-6 | - | TRBV7-9 | TRBD1 | TGTGCCAGCAGCTCAGGGGGACAGGTCGACTATAATTCACCCCTCCACTTT | CASSSGGQVDYNSPLHF
TRBJ1-5 | - | TRBV5-1 | - | TGCGCCAGCAGCTTGGTTGGGGGGGTCAATCAGCCCCAGCATTTT | CASSLVGGVNQPQHF
TRBJ1-3 | - | TRBV19 | - | TGTGCCAGTATACGGCAGGGTGGCTCTGGAAACACCATATATTTT | CASIRQGGSGNTIYF
TRBJ1-1 | - | TRBV4-3 | - | TGCGCCAGCAGCCAAGACCCCTGGAACACTGAAGCTTTCTTT | CASSQDPWNTEAFF
TRBJ2-1 | - | TRBV15 | TRBD2 | TGTGCCACCAGCAGAGATCGGCTAGCGGTCGGCAATGAGCAGTTCTTC | CATSRDRLAVGNEQFF
TRBJ1-3 | - | TRBV5-1 | - | TGCGCCAGCAGCGTTACAGGGAGAGGAAACACCATATATTTT | CASSVTGRGNTIYF
TRBJ2-1 | - | TRBV28 | TRBD2 | TGTGCCAGCAGTTTCGGACTAGCGGGAGCCAAGCAGTTCTTC | CASSFGLAGAKQFF
TRBJ2-6 | - | TRBV12-5 | - | TGTGCTAGTGGTTTCACTACTGAAAGCTCTGGGGCCAACGTCCTGACTTTC | CASGFTTESSGANVLTF
TRBJ2-2 | - | TRBV12-5 | TRBD2 | TGTGCTAGTGGTTTGCCCGGGGGGGACACCGGGGAGCTGTTTTTT | CASGLPGGDTGELFF
TRBJ1-4 | once | TRBV7-2 | - | TGTGCCAGCAGCTTAATCGGGGGAAAACTGTTTTTT | CASSLIGGKLFF
TRBJ2-3 | - | TRBV2 | TRBD2 | TGTGCCAGCAGTCGGACTAGCGGGTCAGATACGCAGTATTTT | CASSRTSGSDTQYF
TRBJ1-1 | - | TRBV27 | - | TGTGCCAGCAGATCGGCAGGGTCCATGAACACTGAAGCTTTCTTT | CASRSAGSMNTEAFF
TRBJ2-6 | once | TRBV19 | TRBD1 | TGTGCCAGTAGTGTCACAGGGGGCTCTGGGGCCAACGTCCTGACTTTC | CASSVTGGSGANVLTF
TRBJ2-7 | - | TRBV29-1 | TRBD1 | TGCAGCGTTGTCGTCGACAGGGGAAACGAGCAGTACTTC | CSVVVDRGNEQYF
TRBJ2-4 | - | TRBV15 | - | TGTGCCACCAGCAGGTCAGGGATTCAAGCCAAAAACATTCAGTACTTC | CATSRSGIQAKNIQYF
TRBJ2-7 | - | TRBV7-2 | - | TGTGCCAGCAGCTTAATGTTGGGGCAGTCCTACGAGCAGTACTTC | CASSLMLGQSYEQYF
TRBJ1-3 | - | TRBV7-6 | - | TGTGCCAGCAGCCCTAGCGCCAGTCACTCTGGAAACACCATATATTTT | CASSPSASHSGNTIYF
TRBJ1-4 | - | TRBV4-1 | TRBD1 | TGCGCCAGCAGCCGGTTACAGGGGGCCGACATGGAAAAACTGTTTTTT | CASSRLQGADMEKLFF
TRBJ1-5 | - | TRBV18 | TRBD1 | TGTGCCAGCTCACGGGGACAGCGCTATAATAGCAATCAGCCCCAGCATTTT | CASSRGQRYNSNQPQHF
TRBJ2-7 | few | TRBV4-3 | TRBD1 | TGCGCCAGCAGCCTATCTTGGACAGGGAACTACGAGCAGTACTTC | CASSLSWTGNYEQYF
TRBJ2-2 | - | TRBV21-1 | - | TGTGCCAGCAGCCGCAGGGGGAGAAGAGAGTCGAAGGAACCTAACACCGGGGAGCTGTTTTTT | CASSRRGRRESKEPNTGELFF
TRBJ2-5 | - | TRBV15 | TRBD2 | TGTGCCACCAGCAGAGATGTCCCAGCGGGGGGGCAGAAGACCCAGTACTTC | CATSRDVPAGGQKTQYF
TRBJ2-3 | - | TRBV7-3 | - | TGTGCCAGCAGCCCTTTATCGAGCCTTGACACAGATACGCAGTATTTT | CASSPLSSLDTDTQYF
TRBJ1-6 | - | TRBV30 | TRBD1 | TGTGCCTGGTCCGGGACAGATAATTCACCCCTCCACTTT | CAWSGTDNSPLHF
TRBJ1-4 | once | TRBV15 | - | TGTGCCACCAGCAGAGAACGGTATAATGAAAAACTGTTTTTT | CATSRERYNEKLFF